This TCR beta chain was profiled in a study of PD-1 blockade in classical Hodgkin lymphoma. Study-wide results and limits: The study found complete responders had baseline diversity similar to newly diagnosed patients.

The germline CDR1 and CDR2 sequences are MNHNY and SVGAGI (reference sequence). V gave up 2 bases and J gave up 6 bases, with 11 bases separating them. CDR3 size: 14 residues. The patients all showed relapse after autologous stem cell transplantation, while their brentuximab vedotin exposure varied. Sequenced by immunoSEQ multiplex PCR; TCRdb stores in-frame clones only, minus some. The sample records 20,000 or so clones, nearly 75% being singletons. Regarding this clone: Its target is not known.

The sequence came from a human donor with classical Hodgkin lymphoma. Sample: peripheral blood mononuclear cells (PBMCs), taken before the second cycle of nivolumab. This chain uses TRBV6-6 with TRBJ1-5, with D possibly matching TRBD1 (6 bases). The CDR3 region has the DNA TGTGCCAGCAGTTACCGGGGGCTGGGTCAGCCCCAGCATTTT. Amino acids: CASSYRGLGQPQHF.